This entry features one T cell receptor (beta chain) sequence. This clone's antigen is unknown. No qualities accompany the bases; no much larger clone lies one base away. Each collaborating institution followed its own protocols to collect whole blood in K2EDTA tubes. For TCRbeta analysis, collaborator samples were shipped as frozen whole blood, as isolated PBMCs, or as DNA extracted from either sample type. This record belongs to a study of blood T cell repertoires in COVID-19 (dated by TCRdb to 2018 to 2021). General notes on the study: Collaborator samples came from the United States, Italy and Spain and covered acute and convalescent phases of COVID-19. A freely available public database, intended as a resource for researchers studying the immune response to SARS-CoV-2, is where the repertoires were released. The dataset comprised deeply sampled blood TCRbeta repertoires from subjects exposed to, actively infected with, or recovered from COVID-19. The material from the prospective study consisted of cDNA or gDNA derived from T cells, B-cell-depleted T cells, or PBMCs. Samples were obtained from the ongoing ImmuneRACE study (first 160 participants) and from about 1,300 subjects provided by 6 global collaborators. HLA class I and class II types, where available, came from metadata supplied by the sample provider rather than from assay-based typing. The sample metadata nearly always contained a de-identified subject ID, COVID-19 status, age in years and sex.

What the authors observed across the whole study: How much clinical and demographic metadata was included differed by source and by participant, and the metadata was provided uncurated.

TCRbeta CDR3 regions were amplified from genomic DNA using the immunoSEQ Assay, a bias-controlled multiplex PCR. As for the original processing: Within the assay, amplification of reference gene primers was used to estimate how many nucleated cells each sample contained. To quantify the absolute abundance of each unique TCRbeta CDR3 rearrangement, sequence reads were collapsed and filtered. For each sample, productive Simpson clonality was calculated by taking the square root of Simpson's diversity index across productive rearrangements. This is the immuneACCESS table as TCRdb keeps it, with only in-frame sequences that have V and J called. A part of the clones is gone; compared with another copy, unresolved V genes explain less than half, and the rest is unexplained. V and J calls and clone size are those listed in that table; D and trimming were worked out from the DNA. This sample is represented by around 75,000 clones; more than 85% of them were singletons. Approximately 0.59% of the sample is in the top ten clones.

From the cysteine up to the phenylalanine, the CDR3 has a length of 13 residues. The DNA shown is the 39-base CDR3, in frame from base 1. V loses 7 bases at its end and J loses 7 bases; junction bases beyond the gene matches: 7. CDR1 and CDR2 were assigned from the germline V gene as MDHEN and SYDVKM. This TCR was recovered from a man between 60 and 70 years old with acute or convalescent COVID-19. The chain employs TRBV28 and TRBJ1-2, with TRBD1 matching 9 junction bases. The material sequenced was peripheral blood. The CDR3: CASTLDRGGGYTF. The nucleotides are TGTGCCAGCACCCTCGACAGGGGGGGTGGCTACACCTTC.